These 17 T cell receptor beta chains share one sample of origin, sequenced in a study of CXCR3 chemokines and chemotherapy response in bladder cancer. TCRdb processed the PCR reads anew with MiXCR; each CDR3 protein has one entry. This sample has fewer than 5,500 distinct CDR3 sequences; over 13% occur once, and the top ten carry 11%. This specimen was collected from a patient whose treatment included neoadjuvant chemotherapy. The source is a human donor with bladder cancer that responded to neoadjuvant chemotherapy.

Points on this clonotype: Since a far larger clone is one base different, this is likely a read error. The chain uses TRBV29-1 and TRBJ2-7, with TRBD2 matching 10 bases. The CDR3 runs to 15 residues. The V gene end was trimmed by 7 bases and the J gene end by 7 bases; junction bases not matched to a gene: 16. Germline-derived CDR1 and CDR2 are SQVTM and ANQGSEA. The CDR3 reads CSAARPSGSFNEQYF. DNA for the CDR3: TGCAGCGCCGCCCGTCCTAGCGGGAGCTTTAATGAGCAGTACTTC.

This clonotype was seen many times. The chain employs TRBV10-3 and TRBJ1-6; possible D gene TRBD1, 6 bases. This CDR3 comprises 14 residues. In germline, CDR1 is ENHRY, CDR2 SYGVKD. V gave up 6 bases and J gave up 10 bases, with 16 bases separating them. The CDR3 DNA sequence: TGTGCCATCAGCCCTTCACACAGGGACTCACCCCTCCACTTT. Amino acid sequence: CAISPSHRDSPLHF.

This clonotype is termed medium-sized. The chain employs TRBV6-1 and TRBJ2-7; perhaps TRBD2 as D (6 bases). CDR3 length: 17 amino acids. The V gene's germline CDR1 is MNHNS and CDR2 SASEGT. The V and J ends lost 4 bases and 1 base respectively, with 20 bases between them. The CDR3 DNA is TGTGCCAGCAGTGCCATTCAACTAGCTGCGGGATCCTACGAGCAGTACTTC. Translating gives CASSAIQLAAGSYEQYF.

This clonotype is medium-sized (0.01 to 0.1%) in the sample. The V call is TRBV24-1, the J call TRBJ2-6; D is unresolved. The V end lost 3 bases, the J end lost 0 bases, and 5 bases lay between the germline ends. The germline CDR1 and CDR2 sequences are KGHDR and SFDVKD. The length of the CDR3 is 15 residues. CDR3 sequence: CATSDNYSGANVLTF. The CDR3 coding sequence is TGTGCCACCAGTGATAATTACTCTGGGGCCAACGTCCTGACTTTC.

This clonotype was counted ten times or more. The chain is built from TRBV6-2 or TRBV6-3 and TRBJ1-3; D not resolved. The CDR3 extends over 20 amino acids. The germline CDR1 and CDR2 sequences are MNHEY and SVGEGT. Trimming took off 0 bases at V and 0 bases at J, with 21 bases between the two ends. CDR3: CASSYSEVVASQVSGNTIYF. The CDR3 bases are TGTGCCAGCAGTTACTCGGAAGTGGTGGCCAGCCAAGTCTCTGGAAACACCATATATTTT.

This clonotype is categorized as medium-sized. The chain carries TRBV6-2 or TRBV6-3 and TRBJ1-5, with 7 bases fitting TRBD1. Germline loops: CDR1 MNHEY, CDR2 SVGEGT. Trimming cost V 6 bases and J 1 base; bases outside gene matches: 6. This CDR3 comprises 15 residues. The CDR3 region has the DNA TGTGCCAGCAGAGAACAGGGGATGAGCAATCAGCCCCAGCATTTT. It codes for CASREQGMSNQPQHF.

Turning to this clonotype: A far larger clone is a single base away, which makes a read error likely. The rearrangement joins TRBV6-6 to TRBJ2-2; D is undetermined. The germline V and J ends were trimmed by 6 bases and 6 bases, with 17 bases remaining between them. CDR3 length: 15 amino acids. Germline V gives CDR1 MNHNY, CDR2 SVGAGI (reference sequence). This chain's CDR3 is CASSFLPSGPGELFF. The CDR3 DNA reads TGTGCCAGCAGCTTTCTTCCATCTGGGCCCGGGGAGCTGTTTTTT.

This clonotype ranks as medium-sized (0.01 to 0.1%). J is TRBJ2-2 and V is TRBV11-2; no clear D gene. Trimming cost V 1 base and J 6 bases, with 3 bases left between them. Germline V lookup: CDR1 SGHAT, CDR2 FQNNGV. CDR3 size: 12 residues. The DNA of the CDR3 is TGTGCCAGCAGCTTAGCCGCCGGGGAGCTGTTTTTT. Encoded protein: CASSLAAGELFF.

The CDR3 nucleotides are TGTGCCAGCAGCCCGCCCGGGACAGGATCTCGCGAGCAGTACTTC. Translated, it gives CASSPPGTGSREQYF. J is TRBJ2-7 and V is TRBV14; 8 positions agree with TRBD1. The germline V gene encodes CDR1 SGHDN and CDR2 FVKESK. With 4 bases clipped from V and 6 bases from J, the junction kept 11 bases outside the gene matches. The CDR3 sequence is 15 residues long.

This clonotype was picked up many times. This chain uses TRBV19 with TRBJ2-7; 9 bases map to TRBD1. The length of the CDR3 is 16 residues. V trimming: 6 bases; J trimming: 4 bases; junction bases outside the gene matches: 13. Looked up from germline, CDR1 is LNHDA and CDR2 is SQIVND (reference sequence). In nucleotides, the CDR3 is TGTGCCAGTAGCCTCTATGGTGGACAGGGGAATTACGAGCAGTACTTC. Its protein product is CASSLYGGQGNYEQYF.

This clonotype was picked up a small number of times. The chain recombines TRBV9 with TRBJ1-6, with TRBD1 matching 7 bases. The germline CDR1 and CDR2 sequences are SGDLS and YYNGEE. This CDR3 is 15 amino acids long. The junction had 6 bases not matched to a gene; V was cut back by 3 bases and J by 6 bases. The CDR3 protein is CASSASGTANSPLHF. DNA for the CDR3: TGTGCCAGCAGCGCCTCCGGGACAGCTAATTCACCCCTCCACTTT.

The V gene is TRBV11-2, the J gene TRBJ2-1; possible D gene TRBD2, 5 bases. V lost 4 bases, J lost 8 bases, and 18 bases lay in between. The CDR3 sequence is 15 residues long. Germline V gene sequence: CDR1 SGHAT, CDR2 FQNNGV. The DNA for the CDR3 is TGTGCCAGCAGCTCTAGCCCTCAGAGGGTGGATGAGCAGTTCTTC. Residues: CASSSSPQRVDEQFF. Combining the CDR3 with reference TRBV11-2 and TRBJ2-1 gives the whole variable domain EAGVAQSPRYKIIEKRQSVAFWCNPISGHATLYWYQQILGQGPKLLIQFQNNGVVDDSQLPKDRFSAERLKGVDSTLKIQPAKLEDSAVYLCASSSSPQRVDEQFFGPGTRLTVL.

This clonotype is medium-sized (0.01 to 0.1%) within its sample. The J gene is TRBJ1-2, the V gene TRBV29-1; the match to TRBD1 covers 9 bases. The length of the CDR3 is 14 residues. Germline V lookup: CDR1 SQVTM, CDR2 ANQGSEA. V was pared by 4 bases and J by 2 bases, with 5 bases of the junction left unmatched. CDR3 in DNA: TGCAGCGTTGTGGGGGGACAGGGCAACTATGGCTACACCTTC. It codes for CSVVGGQGNYGYTF.

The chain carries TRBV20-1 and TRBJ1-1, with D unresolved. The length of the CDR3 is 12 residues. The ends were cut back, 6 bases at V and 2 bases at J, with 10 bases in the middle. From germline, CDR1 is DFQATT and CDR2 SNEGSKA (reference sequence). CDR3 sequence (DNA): TGCAGTGCCATGGAGGGCAACACTGAAGCTTTCTTT. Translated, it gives CSAMEGNTEAFF.

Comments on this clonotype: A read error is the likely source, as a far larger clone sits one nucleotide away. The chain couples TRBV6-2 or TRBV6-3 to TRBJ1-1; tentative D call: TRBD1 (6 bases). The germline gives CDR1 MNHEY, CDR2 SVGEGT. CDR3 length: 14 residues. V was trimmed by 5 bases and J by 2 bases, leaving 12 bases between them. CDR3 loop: CASSEYRVNTEAFF. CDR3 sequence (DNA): TGTGCCAGCAGTGAGTACAGGGTCAACACTGAAGCTTTCTTT.

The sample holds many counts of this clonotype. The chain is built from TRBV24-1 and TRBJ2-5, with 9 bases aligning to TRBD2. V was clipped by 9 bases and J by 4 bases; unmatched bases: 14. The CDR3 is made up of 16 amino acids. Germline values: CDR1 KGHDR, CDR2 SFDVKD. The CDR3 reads CATGRVLAGRGETQYF. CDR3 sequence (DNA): TGTGCCACCGGCCGTGTGCTAGCGGGAAGGGGAGAGACCCAGTACTTC.

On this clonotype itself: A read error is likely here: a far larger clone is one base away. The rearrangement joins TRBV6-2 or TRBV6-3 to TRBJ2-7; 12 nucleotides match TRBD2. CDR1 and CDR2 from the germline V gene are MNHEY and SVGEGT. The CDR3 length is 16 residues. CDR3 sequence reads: CVSRSGLAGYSYEQYF. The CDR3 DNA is TGTGTCAGCAGGTCGGGACTAGCGGGTTACTCCTACGAGCAGTACTTC.